This T cell receptor (beta chain) emerged from a study of shared clonotypes between healthy human individuals. Study-level information: Aged 18 to 49, the donors were a couple of women and a few men.

As concerns this clone: It is likely a read error: a sequence one base away is far more abundant.

The run depth of the assay was deep. For unsorted PBMC, about 290 ng DNA per replicate equaled around 27,000 T cell genomes. In the authors' workflow: Junction-only sequences without quality scores came from ImmunoSEQ, so filtering differed. The data were produced by immunoSEQ multiplex PCR, yet TCRdb's version contains in-frame clones alone and is incomplete. The V and J calls and clone size are taken from that table; D and trimming were inferred from the DNA. The sample lists about 100,000 clones; approximately 51% were seen once. This CDR3 comprises 13 residues. Trimming left V 0 bases short and J 4 bases short, with 6 bases between. The germline gives CDR1 SGHAT, CDR2 FQNNGV.

Material: PBMCs. The rearrangement joins TRBV11-2 to TRBJ1-1; unclear D gene. This receptor was identified in a woman aged 40 to 50 in good health. Some clones in this sample may be carry-over from other donors' samples. The CDR3 protein is CASSLDMSTEAFF. In DNA form, the CDR3 reads TGTGCCAGCAGCTTAGACATGAGCACTGAAGCTTTCTTT.